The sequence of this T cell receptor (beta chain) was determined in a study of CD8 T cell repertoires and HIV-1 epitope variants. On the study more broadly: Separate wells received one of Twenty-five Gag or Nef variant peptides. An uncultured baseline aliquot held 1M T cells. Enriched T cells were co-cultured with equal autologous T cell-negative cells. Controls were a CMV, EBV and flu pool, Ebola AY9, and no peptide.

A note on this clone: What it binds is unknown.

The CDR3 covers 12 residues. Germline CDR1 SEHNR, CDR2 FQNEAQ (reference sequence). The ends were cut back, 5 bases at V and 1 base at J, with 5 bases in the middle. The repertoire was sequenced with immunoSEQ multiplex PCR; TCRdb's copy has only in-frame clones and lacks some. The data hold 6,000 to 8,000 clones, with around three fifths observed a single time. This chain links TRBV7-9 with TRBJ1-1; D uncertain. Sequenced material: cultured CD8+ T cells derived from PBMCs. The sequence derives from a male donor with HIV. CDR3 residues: CASSPSNTEAFF. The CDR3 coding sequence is TGTGCCAGCAGCCCGTCGAACACTGAAGCTTTCTTT.